These T cell receptor beta chains were read from a single sample in a study of Graves' ophthalmopathy and Graves' hyperthyroidism. MiXCR was run by TCRdb on the multiplex PCR reads, yielding one entry per CDR3 protein. The sample carries about 740,000 distinct CDR3 sequences, roughly two fifths recorded once. The specimen sequenced was peripheral blood. The receptors shown here come from an adult man with Graves' ophthalmopathy. Each CDR3 is given with its conserved first and last residue. Fields, in order: D gene, clone size, J gene, V gene, CDR3 protein, CDR3 DNA. D genes are given only for firm matches. Only part of the rows carry a size: once, few, many, or a class if the clone is expanded.

>-|many|TRBJ2-5|TRBV7-6
CASSFGDQETQYF
TGTGCCAGCAGCTTCGGGGACCAAGAGACCCAGTACTTC
>TRBD1|-|TRBJ1-5|TRBV24-1
CASSYRAGGSNQPQHF
TGTGCCAGCAGTTACAGGGCAGGGGGAAGCAATCAGCCCCAGCATTTT
>-|-|TRBJ1-2|TRBV25-1
CASSYSGGSLLANYGYTF
TGTGCCAGCAGTTACTCGGGTGGCAGCCTGCTAGCTAACTATGGCTACACCTTC
>TRBD2|few|TRBJ2-7|TRBV2
CASSQTGLAGGEQYF
TGTGCCAGCAGCCAAACTGGACTAGCGGGAGGCGAGCAGTACTTC
>-|many|TRBJ2-6|TRBV7-2
CASSHYSGANVLTF
TGTGCCAGCAGCCATTACTCTGGGGCCAACGTCCTGACTTTC
>-|many|TRBJ2-5|TRBV7-9
CASSLEKSQETQYF
TGTGCCAGCAGCTTAGAGAAAAGCCAAGAGACCCAGTACTTC
>-|many|TRBJ1-4|TRBV7-2
CASSFSGIGEKLFF
TGTGCCAGCAGCTTTTCAGGGATAGGTGAAAAACTGTTTTTT
>-|few|TRBJ2-6|TRBV6-6
CASSTVGYGANVLTF
TGTGCCAGCAGTACGGTGGGCTATGGGGCCAACGTCCTGACTTTC
>-|many|TRBJ1-2|TRBV2
CASRASRGSLSGYTF
TGTGCCAGCAGGGCGAGCAGGGGATCTTTGAGTGGCTACACCTTC
>-|-|TRBJ2-5|TRBV15
CATSRETRETQYF
TGTGCCACCAGCAGAGAGACCAGGGAGACCCAGTACTTC
>TRBD1|-|TRBJ2-7|TRBV2
CASSGPGTGRPYEQYF
TGTGCCAGCAGCGGTCCCGGGACAGGGCGTCCCTACGAGCAGTACTTC
>TRBD1|-|TRBJ2-7|TRBV25-1
CASVEGAKGLHEQYF
TGTGCCAGCGTAGAGGGGGCCAAGGGGTTGCACGAGCAGTACTTC
>-|-|TRBJ2-7|TRBV7-9
CASSNSSPYEQYF
TGTGCCAGCAGTAATAGTTCTCCCTACGAGCAGTACTTC
>-|-|TRBJ1-1|TRBV25-1
CASSAHGPVGGTEAFF
TGTGCCAGCAGTGCGCATGGACCAGTCGGGGGAACTGAAGCTTTCTTT
>-|many|TRBJ1-4|TRBV29-1
CSVIRDNFFGNEKLFF
TGCAGCGTTATTCGGGACAACTTCTTCGGAAATGAAAAACTGTTTTTT
>TRBD1|-|TRBJ1-6|TRBV6-6
CASSYGGADRNSPFHF
TGTGCCAGCAGTTACGGGGGGGCGGACAGGAATTCACCCTTCCACTTT
>-|-|TRBJ2-7|TRBV2
CASSVSGAGSYEQYF
TGTGCCAGCAGTGTATCAGGGGCCGGCTCCTACGAGCAGTACTTC
>-|few|TRBJ2-7|TRBV12-3/TRBV12-4
CASRARQATYEQYF
TGTGCCAGCAGGGCACGGCAGGCAACCTACGAGCAGTACTTC
>-|many|TRBJ1-4|TRBV10-3
CAISQSRDIANEKLFF
TGTGCCATCAGCCAAAGCAGGGACATAGCTAATGAAAAACTGTTTTTT
>-|-|TRBJ1-5|TRBV20-1
CSARGAGDQPQHF
TGCAGTGCTAGAGGGGCAGGGGATCAGCCCCAGCATTTT
>-|-|TRBJ2-7|TRBV7-9
CASTRSQGLGQYF
TGTGCCAGCACCAGGTCGCAGGGCCTCGGGCAGTACTTC
>-|-|TRBJ1-5|TRBV25-1
CASVVTRENQPQHF
TGTGCCAGCGTTGTTACCAGGGAGAATCAGCCCCAGCATTTT
>-|-|TRBJ2-5|TRBV14
CASSHQGIQETQYF
TGTGCCAGCAGCCATCAGGGGATCCAAGAGACCCAGTACTTC